Below, 21 T cell receptor beta chains from the same sample are listed, as sequenced in a study of T cell changes during pregnancy in multiple sclerosis. TCRdb's copy holds only in-frame clones and misses some; the assay was immunoSEQ multiplex PCR. The sample has around 100,000 clones, around 94% seen once. Here the sequenced sample was peripheral blood, taken after pregnancy. Receptor source: a female donor with multiple sclerosis, enrolled in a pregnancy study.

The chain combines TRBV28 with TRBJ1-2; TRBD1 matches at 8 bases. CDR1 is MDHEN, CDR2 SYDVKM, per germline. The CDR3 has 16 residues. V lost 6 bases to trimming and J lost 2 bases; unmatched junction nucleotides: 11. The CDR3 loop is CASSPTQTGENYGYTF. CDR3 bases: TGTGCCAGCAGCCCAACCCAGACAGGGGAAAACTATGGCTACACCTTC.

V is TRBV11-2 and J is TRBJ2-7, with 7 bases lining up with TRBD1. Germline V gives CDR1 SGHAT, CDR2 FQNNGV. This CDR3 is built from 15 residues. The trim removed 1 base at V and 7 bases at J, leaving 10 bases unmatched. The CDR3: CASSLGGTAASEQYF. The CDR3 nucleotides are TGTGCCAGCAGCTTAGGAGGGACAGCCGCTAGTGAGCAGTACTTC.

This chain connects TRBV15 to TRBJ2-2; maybe TRBD2 (6 bases). This CDR3 region has 18 residues. The V end was cut by 5 bases, the J end by 0 bases, with 19 bases between. Germline V gene lookup returns CDR1 LNHNV and CDR2 YYDKDF (reference sequence). The CDR3 DNA reads TGTGCCACCAGCTTTCTATTACAGGACTACCCGAACACCGGGGAGCTGTTTTTT. Its protein product is CATSFLLQDYPNTGELFF.

The gene calls are TRBV27 and TRBJ2-3, with 8 bases fitting TRBD2. V shed 6 bases and J 0 bases; nucleotides not matched to a gene: 14. In germline, CDR1 is MNHEY, CDR2 SMNVEV (reference sequence). The CDR3 sequence is 18 residues long. CDR3 residues: CASSPFPLAGTSTDTQYF. The CDR3 coding sequence is TGTGCCAGCAGCCCGTTCCCTTTAGCGGGAACCAGCACAGATACGCAGTATTTT.

The V and J genes are TRBV7-9 and TRBJ1-1; D is possibly TRBD1 (6 bases). The CDR3 covers 14 residues. Looked up from germline, CDR1 is SEHNR and CDR2 is FQNEAQ (reference sequence). The CDR3 reads CGFGGAAGNTEAFF. CDR3 DNA sequence: TGTGGGTTTGGGGGCGCAGCGGGGAATACTGAAGCTTTCTTT.

The chain combines TRBV5-1 with TRBJ2-3, with D maybe TRBD2 (6 bases). CDR3 size: 15 residues. CDR1 SGHRS and CDR2 YFSETQ come from the germline V gene. The V and J ends lost 5 bases and 4 bases respectively, with 17 bases between them. CDR3 region: CASSSLAGRADTQYF. As DNA, the CDR3 is TGCGCCAGCAGTTCCCTGGCGGGGCGCGCAGATACGCAGTATTTT.

V gene TRBV14 combines with J gene TRBJ2-1; D possibly corresponds to TRBD1 (5 bases). V lost 5 bases, J lost 9 bases, and 14 bases lay in between. The CDR3 extends over 13 amino acids. Germline V gene data show CDR1 as SGHDN and CDR2 as FVKESK. The CDR3: CASSSGQLAEQFF. CDR3 bases: TGTGCCAGCAGCTCAGGGCAGCTGGCTGAGCAGTTCTTC.

The rearrangement joins TRBV13 to TRBJ2-7; no reliable D call. CDR1 PRHDT and CDR2 FYEKMQ come from the germline V gene (reference sequence). Trimming cost V 2 bases and J 2 bases, with 13 bases left between them. This CDR3 has 15 residues. The CDR3 DNA is TGTGCCAGCAGCTTATCAAAGGCAGGCGCCTACGAGCAGTACTTC. Translated: CASSLSKAGAYEQYF.

J is TRBJ2-1 and V is TRBV4-1; no clear D gene. Germline V CDR1 and CDR2: MGHRA, YSYEKL. The CDR3 totals 18 residues. The V gene lost 1 base and the J gene lost 2 bases, with 18 bases spanning the gap. CDR3 nucleotide sequence: TGCGCCAGCAGCCAAGTCCGTCGTTCTAGATCTCCCTACAATGAGCAGTTCTTC. Translating it yields CASSQVRRSRSPYNEQFF.

This rearrangement joins TRBV29-1 to TRBJ1-1; 9 bases line up with TRBD1. From germline, CDR1 is SQVTM and CDR2 ANQGSEA. Trimming at V came to 7 bases and at J to 4 bases, leaving 4 bases not matched to a gene. This CDR3 is 12 amino acids long. The CDR3 region is CSAGQGGTEAFF. The CDR3 DNA reads as TGCAGCGCGGGACAGGGCGGCACTGAAGCTTTCTTT.

The CDR3 reads CASALRGLGNQPQHF. In nucleotides, the CDR3 is TGTGCCAGCGCACTTCGGGGTCTGGGCAATCAGCCCCAGCATTTT. This chain connects TRBV27 to TRBJ1-5; no reliable D call. This CDR3 contains 15 residues. The V gene's germline CDR1 is MNHEY and CDR2 SMNVEV (reference sequence). Trimming cost V 8 bases and J 2 bases, with 16 bases left between them.

The rearrangement uses TRBV19 and TRBJ2-1; the D is unclear. The CDR3 spans 11 residues. Per germline, CDR1 LNHDA and CDR2 SQIVND (reference sequence). Trimming removed 7 bases at V and 7 bases at J, with 8 bases between. As DNA, the CDR3 is TGTGCCAGTAAAGTTCGGAATGAGCAGTTCTTC. Encoded protein: CASKVRNEQFF.

This clone was seen once. The gene calls are TRBV5-4 and TRBJ2-3; 7 nucleotides agree with TRBD1. There are 15 residues in the CDR3. Germline V lookup: CDR1 SGHNT, CDR2 YYREEE (reference sequence). Germline trimming cut 4 bases from V and 0 bases from J; bases unmatched to any gene: 5. The CDR3 reads CASSPGTASTDTQYF. CDR3 DNA sequence: TGTGCCAGCAGCCCGGGGACAGCTAGCACAGATACGCAGTATTTT. The variable domain in full, with the rest retrieved from reference TRBV5-4 and TRBJ2-3, is ETGVTQSPTHLIKTRGQQVTLRCSSQSGHNTVSWYQQALGQGPQFIFQYYREEENGRGNFPPRFSGLQFPNYSSELNVNALELDDSALYLCASSPGTASTDTQYFGPGTRLTVL.

The chain carries TRBV29-1 and TRBJ2-3, with 11 bases identical to TRBD2. Trimming cost V 4 bases and J 9 bases; bases outside gene matches: 9. Germline CDR1 is SQVTM and CDR2 is ANQGSEA. The CDR3 has 14 amino acids. The CDR3 protein is CSVVIAGGPRTQYF. For the CDR3, the DNA is TGCAGCGTTGTCATAGCGGGAGGGCCAAGAACGCAGTATTTT.

This chain links TRBV6-6 with TRBJ1-2; 8 bases fit TRBD1. There are 14 residues in the CDR3. Losses at the gene ends were 8 bases for V and 8 bases for J; bases not matched to a gene: 13. CDR1 is MNHNY, CDR2 SVGAGI, per germline (reference sequence). CDR3 loop: CASGPHTTGEGYTF. The CDR3 DNA sequence: TGTGCCAGCGGCCCCCATACGACAGGGGAGGGCTACACCTTC.

The rearrangement joins TRBV12-5 to TRBJ2-7, with 15 nucleotides matching TRBD2. The CDR3 has 16 amino acids. The trim removed 5 bases at V and 3 bases at J, leaving 5 bases unmatched. The germline gives CDR1 LGHNT, CDR2 FRNRAP. CDR3: CASGLGLAGGIYEQYF. Written as DNA, the CDR3 is TGTGCTAGTGGTCTCGGACTAGCGGGGGGGATCTACGAGCAGTACTTC.

A note on this clone: Other DNA sequences from this sample encode an identical CDR3 as well. The J gene is TRBJ2-7, the V gene TRBV2, with a tentative D call TRBD2 (5 bases). Germline values: CDR1 SNHLY, CDR2 FYNNEI. The CDR3 covers 16 residues. The V end was cut by 2 bases, the J end by 5 bases, with 19 bases between. DNA for the CDR3: TGTGCCAGCAGTGAATGGGTAATAGCGCCGGTGGACGAGCAGTACTTC. Translation: CASSEWVIAPVDEQYF. The whole variable domain, remainder taken from reference TRBV2 and TRBJ2-7, is EPEVTQTPSHQVTQMGQEVILRCVPISNHLYFYWYRQILGQKVEFLVSFYNNEISEKSEIFDDQFSVERPDGSNFTLKIRSTKLEDSAMYFCASSEWVIAPVDEQYFGPGTRLTVT.

J is TRBJ1-1 and V is TRBV11-2, with D perhaps matching TRBD1 (6 bases). V was cut by 5 bases and J by 3 bases, with 10 bases left in between. CDR3 length equals 13 residues. Germline V CDR1 and CDR2: SGHAT, FQNNGV. This CDR3 is CASSLDRDTEAFF. The DNA of the CDR3 is TGTGCCAGCAGCCTGGACAGAGACACTGAAGCTTTCTTT. The full variable domain, in which reference TRBV11-2 and TRBJ1-1 provide the parts outside the CDR3, is EAGVAQSPRYKIIEKRQSVAFWCNPISGHATLYWYQQILGQGPKLLIQFQNNGVVDDSQLPKDRFSAERLKGVDSTLKIQPAKLEDSAVYLCASSLDRDTEAFFGQGTRLTVV.

CDR3 amino acids: CASSPRTSGTYNEQFF. The CDR3 DNA reads TGTGCCAGCAGTCCCCGGACTAGCGGTACCTACAATGAGCAGTTCTTC. The chain combines TRBV27 with TRBJ2-1; 10 nucleotides line up with TRBD2. This CDR3 is 16 amino acids long. Germline loops: CDR1 MNHEY, CDR2 SMNVEV (reference sequence). With V trimmed by 5 bases and J by 2 bases, 6 bases remained unmatched.

J is TRBJ1-5 and V is TRBV6-5; D not resolved. This CDR3 comprises 13 residues. The V end was cut by 2 bases, the J end by 8 bases, with 10 bases between. CDR1 is MNHEY, CDR2 SVGAGI, per germline. CDR3 protein: CASSYGGGEPQHF. CDR3 DNA sequence: TGTGCCAGCAGTTACGGCGGCGGAGAGCCCCAGCATTTT.

The J gene is TRBJ2-7, the V gene TRBV5-1; TRBD2 agrees at 11 bases. Germline CDR1 and CDR2: SGHRS and YFSETQ. The CDR3 consists of 17 residues. V dropped 5 bases and J dropped 2; count of bases not matched to a gene: 12. Here the CDR3 reads CASSLRLAGGIPYEQYF. CDR3 in DNA: TGCGCCAGCAGTTTGCGGCTAGCGGGGGGCATACCCTACGAGCAGTACTTC.